This TCR beta chain was sequenced for a study of cytomegalovirus exposure and HLA in healthy donors. Study details: Genotyping of 300 to 450 donors showed that about 79% belonged to the Caucasian-associated ancestry cluster.

13 Jbeta primers and 60 Vbeta primers were used for the PCR. The protocol was immunoSEQ multiplex PCR, while the TCRdb copy is restricted to in-frame clones and leaves out a portion. The sample lists about 190,000 clones, about 87% seen once, with roughly 1.3% in the top ten. The germline V and J ends were trimmed by 5 bases and 3 bases, with 23 bases remaining between them. The CDR3 extends over 18 amino acids. Germline CDR1 LNHDA, CDR2 SQIVND (reference sequence). This chain uses TRBV19 with TRBJ2-1; a weak D match, TRBD2 (7 bases). Sequencing was performed on PBMCs. This receptor was obtained from a man younger than 45 in good health and CMV-seronegative. This CDR3 reads CASSPRPRGAVIYNEQFF. DNA of the CDR3: TGTGCCAGTAGTCCCAGGCCCCGGGGGGCGGTCATCTACAATGAGCAGTTCTTC.